This entry lists 10 T cell receptor beta chains sequenced from one sample in a study of blood T cell repertoires in COVID-19. Some clones are missing from TCRdb's copy, which holds only in-frame ones; the method was immunoSEQ multiplex PCR. The sample holds about 110,000 clones, approximately 78% seen once. Sequencing was done on a sample of peripheral blood. These TCRs come from an older man with acute or convalescent COVID-19.

The chain links TRBV7-9 to TRBJ1-4; 8 bases align to TRBD1. V trimming: 1 base; J trimming: 6 bases; junction bases outside the gene matches: 4. The CDR3 runs to 15 residues. Germline values: CDR1 SEHNR, CDR2 FQNEAQ (reference sequence). The CDR3 nucleotides read TGTGCCAGCAGCTTAGACCGGGACAGGCATGAAAAACTGTTTTTT. This codes for CASSLDRDRHEKLFF. Full variable domain (rest looked up from reference TRBV7-9 and TRBJ1-4): DTGVSQNPRHKITKRGQNVTFRCDPISEHNRLYWYRQTLGQGPEFLTYFQNEAQLEKSRLLSDRFSAERPKGSFSTLEIQRTEQGDSAMYLCASSLDRDRHEKLFFGSGTQLSVL.

This chain joins TRBV5-4 and TRBJ2-1; 10 bases fit TRBD2. Per the germline V gene, CDR1 is SGHNT and CDR2 is YYREEE (reference sequence). J lost 10 bases, V lost 0 bases, and 7 bases had no gene match. The CDR3 totals 15 residues. The CDR3 is CASSLGSGRAREQFF. In DNA, the CDR3 is TGTGCCAGCAGCTTGGGGAGCGGGAGGGCTAGAGAGCAGTTCTTC.

V and J are TRBV27 and TRBJ1-4; 8 bases are a match to TRBD1. The CDR3 has 15 amino acids. Germline V gene lookup returns CDR1 MNHEY and CDR2 SMNVEV (reference sequence). Germline trimming cut 2 bases from V and 4 bases from J; bases unmatched to any gene: 3. CDR3 sequence: CASSLLGQGNEKLFF. In DNA form, the CDR3 reads TGTGCCAGCAGTTTACTAGGACAGGGTAATGAAAAACTGTTTTTT.

This clone was picked up one time. Here the CDR3 reads CASSLSGGNQPQHF. In DNA, the CDR3 is TGTGCCAGCAGCTTATCGGGGGGCAATCAGCCCCAGCATTTT. The chain uses TRBV7-9 and TRBJ1-5; weak D call: TRBD1 (5 bases). The CDR3 is 14 amino acids. Trimming took 2 bases from V and 2 from J, leaving 7 bases between them. Germline V gene lookup returns CDR1 SEHNR and CDR2 FQNEAQ (reference sequence).

The V gene is TRBV12-3 or TRBV12-4, the J gene TRBJ1-2; D not resolved. The length of the CDR3 is 11 residues. V was clipped by 1 base and J by 8 bases, with 5 bases between them. CDR3 DNA sequence: TGTGCCAGCAGTTTAGGGCCCGGCTACACCTTC. As protein: CASSLGPGYTF.

This rearrangement joins TRBV2 to TRBJ1-6; D possibly corresponds to TRBD1 (6 bases). With 2 bases removed from V and 1 base from J, the gap between germline ends came to 6 bases. This CDR3 has 15 residues. In germline, CDR1 is SNHLY, CDR2 FYNNEI. The CDR3 DNA reads TGTGCCAGCAGTGAACAGGGGTCCTATAATTCACCCCTCCACTTT. Its translation: CASSEQGSYNSPLHF.

The V and J genes are TRBV11-3 and TRBJ2-1, with 9 bases lining up with TRBD1. CDR1 is SGHNT, CDR2 YENEEA, per germline. J gave up 4 bases and V 1 base, and 8 bases lay outside the gene matches. CDR3 length: 17 residues. CDR3 sequence (DNA): TGTGCCAGCAGCTTAGGGGGGGGACAGGGTGCATACAATGAGCAGTTCTTC. This codes for CASSLGGGQGAYNEQFF.

The chain couples TRBV5-1 to TRBJ2-7; TRBD1 aligns across 7 bases. CDR3 length: 15 residues. Germline V gene sequence: CDR1 SGHRS, CDR2 YFSETQ. Losses at the gene ends were 4 bases for V and 2 bases for J; bases not matched to a gene: 9. The CDR3 sequence: CASSVNPGQTYEQYF. The CDR3 DNA is TGCGCCAGCAGCGTAAATCCGGGACAGACCTACGAGCAGTACTTC.

In DNA form, the CDR3 reads TGTGCCAGCAGCCGACATTCGGGACAGGCAGACGGGGAGCTGTTTTTT. Its protein is CASSRHSGQADGELFF. V and J are TRBV7-8 and TRBJ2-2; 8 bases are a match to TRBD1. The germline V gene encodes CDR1 SGHVS and CDR2 FQNEAQ. V lost 5 bases, J lost 7 bases, and 12 bases stayed unmatched. This CDR3 spans 16 amino acids.

This chain links TRBV5-1 with TRBJ2-7; 13 bases match TRBD2. This CDR3 spans 15 amino acids. Germline loops: CDR1 SGHRS, CDR2 YFSETQ. The V segment lost 2 bases and the J segment 2 bases; nucleotides outside the gene matches: 1. The CDR3 nucleotides read TGCGCCAGCAGCTTACTAGCGGGGGGGGCCTACGAGCAGTACTTC. Amino acid sequence: CASSLLAGGAYEQYF.